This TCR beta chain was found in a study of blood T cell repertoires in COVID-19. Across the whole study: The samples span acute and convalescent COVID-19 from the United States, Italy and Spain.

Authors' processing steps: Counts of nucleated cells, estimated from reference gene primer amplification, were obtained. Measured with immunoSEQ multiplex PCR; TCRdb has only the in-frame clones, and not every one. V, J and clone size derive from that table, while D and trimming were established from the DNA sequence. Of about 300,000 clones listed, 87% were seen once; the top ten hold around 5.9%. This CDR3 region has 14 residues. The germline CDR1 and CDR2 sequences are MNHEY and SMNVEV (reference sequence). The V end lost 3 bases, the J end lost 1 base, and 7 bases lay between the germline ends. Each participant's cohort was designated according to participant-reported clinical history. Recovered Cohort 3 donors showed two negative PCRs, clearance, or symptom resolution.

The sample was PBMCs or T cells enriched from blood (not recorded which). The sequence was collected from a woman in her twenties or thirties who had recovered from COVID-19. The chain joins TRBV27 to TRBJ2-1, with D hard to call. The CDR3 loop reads CASSFLQSYNEQFF. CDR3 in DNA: TGTGCCAGCAGTTTTTTGCAGTCCTACAATGAGCAGTTCTTC.